This T cell receptor beta chain was recovered during a study of PD-L1 blockade in urothelial cancer (dated by TCRdb to the late 2010s). Turning to the overall study: Every patient began therapy around 2014 and was given atezolizumab 1,200 mg intravenously every 3 weeks. Twenty-five of 29 patients were males with bladder-origin urothelial cancer, and about 65% of the 29 reported a prior smoking history. Patients had an ECOG performance status of 0 or 1 and had received between 0 and 3 prior chemotherapy regimens. Blood samples were analyzed at two time points: 3 weeks after treatment start (second dose) and 6 weeks after treatment start. Blood samples gave a median of about 140,000 T cells and 88,000 or so unique TCRs, with a median clonality of roughly 0.081. The study was an exploratory multi-omic analysis of somatic, immune and clinical correlates of response to PD-L1 blockade with atezolizumab in urothelial cancer. Pretreatment tumor samples, along with matched peripheral blood collected serially before and after atezolizumab treatment, underwent TCR sequencing. Durable clinical benefit was defined as a progression-free survival longer than 6 months, and TCR features were additionally tested against progression-free survival and overall survival. In the same patients, whole exome sequencing and RNA sequencing of pretreatment tumors were performed in addition to TCR sequencing. Durable clinical benefit was achieved by nine patients and was not achieved by 20 patients. Pretreatment blood TCR-seq was available for around 29 patients, at least one posttreatment blood collection was obtained for 25 or so patients, and tumor TCR-seq was available for 25 or so patients.

Each PCR received spiked-in synthetic TCR analog templates so that absolute template abundance could be estimated from read counts. TCRbeta CDR3 regions were amplified from genomic DNA with bias-controlled V and J gene primers using the immunoSEQ assay. Sequencing of rearranged TCRbeta segments was performed at approximately 20X coverage. Concerning the study's data processing: Clustering was used to correct sequencing errors, and CDR3s were annotated against IMGT to assign V, D and J genes. Downstream analyses used only productive TCRbeta rearrangements and left out out-of-frame or stop-codon sequences. Clonality was calculated as one minus the Shannon entropy normalized by the log of the number of unique productive sequences. Clones differing between time points or between blood and tumor were identified by Fisher's exact test with Benjamini-Hochberg correction at adjusted p below 0.01. In TCRdb, the immuneACCESS table is reduced to in-frame sequences with V and J assigned. These tables do not hold every clone; where another copy was compared, an unresolved V gene accounts for under half, and the others remain unexplained. That table furnishes V, J and clone size, whereas the DNA furnished D and trimming. The sample table lists tens of thousands of clones, approximately 86% of them with a count of one. Approximately 16% of the sample lies in the top ten.

The cohort included some 30 patients with locally advanced or metastatic urothelial carcinoma who were treated at Memorial Sloan Kettering on a trial protocol. Peripheral blood mononuclear cells were collected pretreatment and during treatment, with between 1 and 8 total time points per patient. The Qiagen DNeasy Blood extraction kit was used to purify genomic DNA from total PBMCs and from tumor samples. PBMCs were collected pretreatment and during treatment, and were isolated and stored as previously described. The investigation overall reported the following: Among patients with durable benefit, tumor-associated TCR clones showed greater expansion in peripheral blood 3 weeks after treatment started (n ≈ 20, p = 0.022). Small sample size (n ≈ 29) and many exploratory analyses mean the results are intended to be hypothesis-generating. Improved progression-free and overall survival was found to be associated with pretreatment peripheral blood TCR clonality below the median.

Regarding this clone: This clone's antigen is unknown. The record has no base qualities; no much larger clone is one base away.

The CDR3 contains 16 residues, cysteine and phenylalanine counted. Only the CDR3 part of the read is kept: 48 bases, read in frame from the first base. V is shortened by 3 bases, J by 3 bases, and the region joining them spans 19 bases. From the germline V gene, CDR1 is SGHDT and CDR2 is YYEEEE. The sequence derives from a man aged 60-69 years with urothelial cancer. The starting material was PBMCs, obtained around atezolizumab (anti-PD-L1) treatment. The sequence joins TRBV5-6 to TRBJ2-7; the D region possibly corresponds to TRBD2 (6 bases align). The nucleotide sequence reads as follows: TGTGCCAGCAGCTACCGCCGCGGGCGGGGATACTACGAGCAGTACTTC. It is translated as CASSYRRGRGYYEQYF.